The clone carrying this T cell receptor (beta chain) was seen more than once but under ten times. Constant-segment primers were used for 5'RACE, and the resulting TCR alpha and TCR beta cDNA libraries carried sample barcodes and UMIs. MiXCR, run by TCRdb on the 5' RACE reads, gives a single entry per CDR3 protein. The sample has roughly 310,000 distinct CDR3 sequences; more than 15% are singletons. The sample belongs to a study of T-cell memory formation after mild COVID-19. This CDR3 comprises 14 residues. The germline V gene encodes CDR1 DFQATT and CDR2 SNEGSKA (reference sequence). Trimming shortened V by 2 bases and J by 0 bases, and 8 bases separated the two germline ends.

J is TRBJ2-4 and V is TRBV20-1; D not certain. This clonotype was obtained from a man younger than 35 who had mild COVID-19 (a few samples of this study predate the infection). Cell type and time point are not known. Material: PBMCs or a T cell subset sorted from them (not recorded which). In DNA, the CDR3 is TGCAGTGCTAGACTTCAGACAGCCAAAAACATTCAGTACTTC. The encoded protein is CSARLQTAKNIQYF.